A few counts support the clone carrying this TCR beta chain. These data originate in a study of blood T cells in healthy people across ages. Sample-barcoded 5' priming and a J-beta primer mix drove a second PCR of roughly 7 to 11 cycles. TCRdb independently ran MiXCR on the 5' RACE reads; one entry per CDR3 protein. Of more than 1,400,000 distinct CDR3 sequences listed, 42% were seen once; the top ten hold roughly 7.9%. The clonotype comes from a woman younger than 30 in good health. Sequencing was performed on blood.

The CDR3 spells CSAALLQGEETQYF. Here the CDR3 DNA reads TGCAGTGCTGCCCTACTACAGGGAGAGGAGACCCAGTACTTC. V gene TRBV20-1 combines with J gene TRBJ2-5; D is perhaps TRBD1 (6 bases). V was shortened by 5 bases and J by 5 bases, with 18 bases between the two germline ends. The CDR3 spans 14 residues. Looked up from germline, CDR1 is DFQATT and CDR2 is SNEGSKA (reference sequence).